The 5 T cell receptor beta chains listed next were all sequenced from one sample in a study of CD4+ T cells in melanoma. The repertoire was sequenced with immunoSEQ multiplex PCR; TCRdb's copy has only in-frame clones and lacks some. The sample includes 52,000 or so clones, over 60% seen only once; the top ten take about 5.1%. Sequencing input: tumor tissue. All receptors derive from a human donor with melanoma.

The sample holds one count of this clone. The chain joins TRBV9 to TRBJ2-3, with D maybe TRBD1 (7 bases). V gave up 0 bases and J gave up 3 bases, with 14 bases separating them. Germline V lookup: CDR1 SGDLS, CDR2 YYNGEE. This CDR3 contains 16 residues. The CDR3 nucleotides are TGTGCCAGCAGCGTAGAACAGGGGACTCTGACAGATACGCAGTATTTT. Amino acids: CASSVEQGTLTDTQYF.

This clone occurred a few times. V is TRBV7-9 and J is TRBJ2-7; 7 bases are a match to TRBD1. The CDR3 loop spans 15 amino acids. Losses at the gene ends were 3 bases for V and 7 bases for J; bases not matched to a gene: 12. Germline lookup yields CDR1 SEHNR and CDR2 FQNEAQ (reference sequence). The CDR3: CASSFIRQGVREQYF. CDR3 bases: TGTGCCAGCAGCTTCATTCGGCAGGGGGTGAGAGAGCAGTACTTC.

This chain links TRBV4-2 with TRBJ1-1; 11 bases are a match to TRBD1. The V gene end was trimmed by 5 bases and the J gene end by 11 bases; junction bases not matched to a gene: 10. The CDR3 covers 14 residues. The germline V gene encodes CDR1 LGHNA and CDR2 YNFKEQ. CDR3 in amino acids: CASSNRTGGGGAFF. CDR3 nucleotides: TGTGCCAGCAGCAACCGGACAGGGGGCGGGGGGGCTTTCTTT.

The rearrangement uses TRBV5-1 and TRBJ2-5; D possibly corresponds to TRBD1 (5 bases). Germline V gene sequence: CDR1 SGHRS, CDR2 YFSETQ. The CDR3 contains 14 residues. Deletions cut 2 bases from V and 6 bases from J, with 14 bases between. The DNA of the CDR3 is TGCGCCAGCAGCTTCCAGGGCCTGGCTAAGACCCAGTACTTC. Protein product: CASSFQGLAKTQYF.

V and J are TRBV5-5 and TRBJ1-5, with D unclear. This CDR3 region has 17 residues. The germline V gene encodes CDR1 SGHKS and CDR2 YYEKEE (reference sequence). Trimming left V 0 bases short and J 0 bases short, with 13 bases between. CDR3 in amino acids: CASSLAWKDNSNQPQHF. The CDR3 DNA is TGTGCCAGCAGCTTGGCCTGGAAAGATAATAGCAATCAGCCCCAGCATTTT.